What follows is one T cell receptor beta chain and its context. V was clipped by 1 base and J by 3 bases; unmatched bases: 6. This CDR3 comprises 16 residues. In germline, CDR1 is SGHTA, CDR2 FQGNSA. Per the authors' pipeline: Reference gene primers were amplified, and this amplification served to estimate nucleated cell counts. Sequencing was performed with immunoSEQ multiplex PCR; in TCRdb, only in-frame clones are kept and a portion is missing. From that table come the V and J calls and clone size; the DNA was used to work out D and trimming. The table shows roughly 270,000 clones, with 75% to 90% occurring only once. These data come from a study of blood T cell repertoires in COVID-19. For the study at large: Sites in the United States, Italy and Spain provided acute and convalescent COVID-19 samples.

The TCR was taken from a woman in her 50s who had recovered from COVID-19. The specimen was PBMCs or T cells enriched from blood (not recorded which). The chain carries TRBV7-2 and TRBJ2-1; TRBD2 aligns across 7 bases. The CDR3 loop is CASSLDGAGYYNEQFF. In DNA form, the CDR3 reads TGTGCCAGCAGCTTAGATGGAGCGGGATACTACAATGAGCAGTTCTTC.